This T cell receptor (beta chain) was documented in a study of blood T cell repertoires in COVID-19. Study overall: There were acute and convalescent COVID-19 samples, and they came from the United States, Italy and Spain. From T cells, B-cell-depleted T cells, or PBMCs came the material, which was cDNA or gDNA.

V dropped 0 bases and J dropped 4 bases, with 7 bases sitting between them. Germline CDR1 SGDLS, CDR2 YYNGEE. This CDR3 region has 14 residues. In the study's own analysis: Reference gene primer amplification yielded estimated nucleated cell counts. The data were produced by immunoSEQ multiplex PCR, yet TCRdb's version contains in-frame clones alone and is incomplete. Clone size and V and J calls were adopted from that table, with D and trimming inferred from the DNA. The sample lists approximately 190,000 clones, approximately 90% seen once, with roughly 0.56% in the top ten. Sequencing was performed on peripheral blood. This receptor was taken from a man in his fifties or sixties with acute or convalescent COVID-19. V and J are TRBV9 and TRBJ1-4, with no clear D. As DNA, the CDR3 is TGTGCCAGCAGCGTAGCTCGGGGTAATGAAAAACTGTTTTTT. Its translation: CASSVARGNEKLFF.